This TCR beta chain was recorded in a study of shared clonotypes between healthy human individuals (TCRdb year 2020). Broadly, across the study: The cohort included three men and a couple of women between 18 and 49 years of age. To estimate repertoire size and how much clonotype sharing occurs between individuals, the study deeply sequenced the blood TCR repertoires of several healthy adults. To increase sequencing depth and limit assay-specific biases, different laboratories used diverse techniques to prepare libraries and sequence TCR repertoires. Per donor, leukapheresis produced somewhere between about 0.94 and 9.5 billion PBMCs.

Donors were healthy HIV-negative adults with no recently reported acute infections or vaccinations. Only Caucasian adults living in Nashville, Tennessee, USA were represented among the donors. For unsorted samples, about 90 million PBMCs were counted and genomic DNA was extracted with the QIAamp DNA Blood Mini kit. After blood collection by leukapheresis, PBMCs were isolated using Ficoll-Histopaque density gradient centrifugation and then cryopreserved in the vapor phase of liquid nitrogen. TCR CDR3 regions were amplified from genomic DNA by multiplex PCR using the deep immunoSEQ assay. Extracted genomic DNA from each cell subset was distributed evenly across all wells of several immunoSEQ 96-well plates, and each plate was treated as a replicate. For unsorted PBMC, each replicate PCR was loaded with roughly 270 ng genomic DNA, equivalent to about 30,000 T cell genomes. Ten immunoSEQ deep assay plates were used to sequence unsorted PBMC genomic DNA. Purified libraries were measured with a Qubit 3.0 fluorometer, size-checked on a Bioanalyzer 2100, and measured again with the KAPA Library Quantification kit. Every immunoSEQ 96-well plate was sequenced on a dedicated single-read 150-cycle Illumina NextSeq 550 flow cell. Processing in the source paper ran as follows. The immunoSEQ output contained only junctional sequences without quality scores, so filtering could not match that applied to full-length reads. To assign V/J genes and CDR3, sequences were annotated using PyIR, a Python wrapper for IgBLAST v1.9, with IMGT germline references. Any read was removed if the V/J assignment was weak (E-value above 1e-6), the CDR3 was missing, or the read contained stop codons, out-of-frame junctions, or ambiguous translated residues. V3J clonotypes were defined as sequences sharing an identical inferred V gene, J gene, and CDR3 amino acid sequence. The percentage overlap between two repertoires was calculated by dividing the number of shared unique clonotypes by the size of the smaller repertoire. Richness of each repertoire was evaluated using RTK rarefaction, the Chao1 estimator, and Recon v2.1 estimates of unobserved clonotypes. TCRdb mirrors the immuneACCESS table, restricted to in-frame sequences. Some clones are absent from its copies; in checked studies, under half trace to an unresolved V gene, and the reason for the others is unknown. V, J and clone size derive from that table, while D and trimming were established from the DNA sequence. For this sample there are about half a million clones; 70% to 80% appear just once. The ten largest clones take up around 14% of the sample.

Comments on this clone: Its antigen is still unknown. Nothing much larger sits one base from this clone, and base qualities are not available.

V is reduced by 1 base and J by 5 bases, leaving a spacing of 14 bases between them. The CDR3, cysteine through phenylalanine, is 15 amino acids long. The CDR3 DNA has 45 bases and is translated from base 1. Looking up the germline V gene yields CDR1 LGHNA and CDR2 YNFKEQ. General conclusions and limits of the study: The genetic and exposure-history diversity represented was limited by the small number of donors. Sampling was limited to blood, and TCR repertoires in tissue likely differ from TCR repertoires in blood. Based on pairwise subsampling, the degree of clonotype sharing among donors was expected to be affected by sequencing depth.

The sample consisted of PBMCs. Recombination connected TRBV4-2 to TRBJ1-2, with no confidently assigned D gene. This TCR came from a woman aged 40 to 55 in good health. Some clones in this sample may be carry-over from other donors' samples. The DNA sequence reads TGTGCCAGCAGCCAAGTCCCGGGCACCCAATATGGCTACACCTTC. This sequence encodes CASSQVPGTQYGYTF.